This TCR beta chain was obtained from a study of PD-1 blockade in classical Hodgkin lymphoma. Findings and limits, study-wide: Baseline TCR diversity was reportedly lower in newly diagnosed patients than healthy donors. Before treatment, complete responders showed about the same diversity as newly diagnosed patients.

As to time point: cycle 4 day 1 (C4D1), after less than 7 weeks of nivolumab. No patient escaped relapse after autologous stem cell transplantation, and brentuximab vedotin exposure varied. Magnetic negative selection was used to purify CD4+ T cells from PBMCs that had been thawed. The best responses consisted of complete response, partial response or progressive disease. Generated by immunoSEQ multiplex PCR, the TCRdb table keeps only in-frame clones and is missing some. The top ten clones hold around 0.84% of a sample with more than 10,000 clones, roughly 80% of them seen once. Germline-derived CDR1 and CDR2 are SNHLY and FYNNEI. V gave up 7 bases and J gave up 5 bases, with 13 bases separating them. The CDR3 consists of 13 residues. Note on this clone: Its antigen is as yet unknown.

The clonotype comes from a human donor with classical Hodgkin lymphoma. The V and J genes are TRBV2 and TRBJ2-3; D possibly corresponds to TRBD1 (6 bases). The source was CD4+ T cells from blood, collected before the fourth cycle of nivolumab. The chain's CDR3 is CASKETGLDTQYF. The CDR3 DNA sequence: TGTGCCAGCAAAGAGACAGGACTAGATACGCAGTATTTT.